The entry below describes one T cell receptor beta chain. The data derive from a study of blood T cell repertoires in COVID-19. At the level of the study: Whether acute or convalescent, the COVID-19 samples came from the United States, Italy and Spain. Sample material is recorded as cDNA or gDNA derived from T cells, B-cell-depleted T cells, or PBMCs.

Generated by immunoSEQ multiplex PCR, the TCRdb table keeps only in-frame clones and is missing some. The sample yields about 110,000 clones, 69% seen once. Per germline, CDR1 SGHRS and CDR2 YFSETQ. V was trimmed by 0 bases and J by 6 bases, leaving 6 bases between them. The CDR3 runs to 12 residues. The receptor comes from a man older than 75 with acute or convalescent COVID-19. Sequenced input: peripheral blood. V usage is TRBV5-1 and J usage is TRBJ1-2; the D is unclear. CDR3 loop: CASSLGGNGYTF. The CDR3 DNA follows: TGCGCCAGCAGCTTGGGCGGTAATGGCTACACCTTC.